Sequencing of this TCR beta chain was carried out in a study of CD8 T cells in Susac syndrome. Reverse transcription used about 0.45 to 1 ug RNA and random hexamers. From the immunoSEQ multiplex PCR reads, TCRdb called clonotypes with MiXCR, one entry per CDR3 protein. The sample carries 200,000 to 300,000 distinct CDR3 sequences, 90% to 96% recorded once. The CDR3 is made up of 14 amino acids. J lost 6 bases, V lost 0 bases, and 3 bases had no gene match. The germline CDR1 and CDR2 sequences are SGHRS and YFSETQ. The chain has TRBV5-1 and TRBJ1-2; 9 nucleotides align to TRBD1. Sequenced sample: CD4+ T cells from PBMCs. The clonotype originates from a human donor with Susac syndrome. The CDR3 spells CASSLARTGDGYTF. The CDR3, as DNA: TGCGCCAGCAGCTTGGCCCGGACAGGGGATGGCTACACCTTC.